This passage covers 28 T cell receptor beta chains from one sample sequenced in a study of blood T cell repertoires in COVID-19. Profiled with immunoSEQ multiplex PCR; TCRdb holds only in-frame clones, not every one. The sample has approximately 76,000 clones; around 83% are singletons. Sequencing was performed on peripheral blood. The receptor source for this set is a man of 80 years or more with active or convalescent COVID-19.

The chain recombines TRBV3-1 (or the pseudogene TRBV3-2) with TRBJ1-6; D is uncertain. Germline loops: CDR1 LGHDT, CDR2 YNNKEL (reference sequence). This CDR3 is built from 15 residues. Trimming took 7 bases from V and 7 from J, leaving 17 bases between them. CDR3 amino acids: CASNWREDDNSPLHF. For the CDR3, the DNA is TGTGCCAGCAATTGGAGGGAGGATGACAATTCACCCCTCCACTTT.

The CDR3 sequence is CASSRPGLAGENGNEQFF. The CDR3 DNA reads TGTGCCAGCAGCCGCCCGGGACTAGCGGGGGAAAACGGCAATGAGCAGTTCTTC. The genes are TRBV4-2 and TRBJ2-1; 14 nucleotides agree with TRBD2. Trimming at V came to 4 bases and at J to 6 bases, leaving 11 bases not matched to a gene. The CDR3 spans 18 residues. In germline, CDR1 is LGHNA, CDR2 YNFKEQ.

This rearrangement joins TRBV15 to TRBJ2-1, with D possibly being TRBD2 (7 bases). Germline lookup yields CDR1 LNHNV and CDR2 YYDKDF (reference sequence). This CDR3 is built from 13 residues. V lost 6 bases to trimming and J lost 6 bases, with 12 bases between them. The CDR3 DNA follows: TGTGCCACCAGAATAGGGGGGGGCAATGAGCAGTTCTTC. This encodes CATRIGGGNEQFF.

In its sample, this clone was seen a few times. V gene TRBV6-6 combines with J gene TRBJ2-1, with 11 bases lining up with TRBD1. Unmatched junction bases numbered 5, after V lost 4 bases and J lost 6 bases. There are 15 residues in the CDR3. Germline V CDR1 and CDR2: MNHNY, SVGAGI (reference sequence). The CDR3 DNA sequence: TGTGCCAGCAGTTCTGGACAGGGGGCGCGCAATGAGCAGTTCTTC. It yields the protein CASSSGQGARNEQFF.

The V gene is TRBV11-3, the J gene TRBJ2-1; 11 bases align to TRBD2. V gave up 6 bases and J gave up 4 bases; unmatched junction bases: 5. Germline CDR1 and CDR2: SGHNT and YENEEA. This CDR3 comprises 15 residues. The CDR3 region is CASSTRTSGYNEQFF. The CDR3 bases are TGTGCCAGCAGTACCCGGACTAGCGGGTACAATGAGCAGTTCTTC.

The chain combines TRBV10-3 with TRBJ1-5, with 10 bases fitting TRBD1. CDR1 and CDR2 (germline): ENHRY, SYGVKD. The CDR3 has 14 amino acids. The V and J ends lost 6 bases and 7 bases, in that order; junction bases with no gene match: 6. The CDR3 DNA is TGTGCCATCAGGGGGACAGGGGTAGGCCAGCCCCAGCATTTT. It yields the protein CAIRGTGVGQPQHF.

The chain joins TRBV27 to TRBJ2-4; tentative D call: TRBD2 (5 bases). The CDR3 is made up of 19 amino acids. V was clipped by 5 bases and J by 0 bases, with 23 bases between them. The V gene's germline CDR1 is MNHEY and CDR2 SMNVEV (reference sequence). DNA for the CDR3: TGTGCCAGCAGTCGCCGTTTGAGCGGTTTCTTACTAGCCAAAAACATTCAGTACTTC. This codes for CASSRRLSGFLLAKNIQYF.

CDR3 residues: CATGDSATNEKLFF. As DNA, the CDR3 is TGTGCCACCGGAGACAGTGCAACTAATGAAAAACTGTTTTTT. V usage is TRBV6-5 and J usage is TRBJ1-4; D may be TRBD1 (5 bases). CDR3 length: 14 residues. With 10 bases removed from V and 0 bases from J, the gap between germline ends came to 12 bases. The germline CDR1 and CDR2 sequences are MNHEY and SVGAGI.

The rearrangement links TRBV27 to TRBJ1-1; 9 nucleotides match TRBD1. From germline, CDR1 is MNHEY and CDR2 SMNVEV (reference sequence). Trimming cost V 0 bases and J 7 bases; bases outside gene matches: 6. The CDR3 spans 15 residues. The CDR3 DNA follows: TGTGCCAGCAGTTTATCGATGGACAGGGGCGTTGAAGCTTTCTTT. Translating it yields CASSLSMDRGVEAFF.

This chain connects TRBV7-2 to TRBJ2-3, with 7 bases matching TRBD1. This CDR3 comprises 16 residues. Looked up from germline, CDR1 is SGHTA and CDR2 is FQGNSA. V lost 1 base and J lost 2; bases outside the gene matches: 6. The DNA for the CDR3 is TGTGCCAGCAGCTTAGGGGCAGGGGGTGCCACAGATACGCAGTATTTT. Its protein product is CASSLGAGGATDTQYF.

A few counts support this clone. The rearrangement uses TRBV2 and TRBJ1-2; D might be TRBD1 (6 bases). Per germline, CDR1 SNHLY and CDR2 FYNNEI. This CDR3 comprises 15 residues. Trimming left V 6 bases short and J 8 bases short, with 22 bases between. The CDR3 DNA sequence: TGTGCCAGCAGCAAGTTACAGGGTTCGAGATCCGGCTACACCTTC. Translating gives CASSKLQGSRSGYTF.

The J gene is TRBJ2-5, the V gene TRBV11-1, with D possibly being TRBD1 (6 bases). CDR1 is SGHAT, CDR2 FQDESV, per germline (reference sequence). The CDR3 sequence is 14 residues long. Trimming took off 1 base at V and 4 bases at J, with 10 bases between the two ends. The CDR3 DNA reads as TGTGCCAGCAGCTTAGGGGTAGGGGGAGAGACCCAGTACTTC. Translating gives CASSLGVGGETQYF.

This clone was recorded a few times. CDR3 in amino acids: CASSFLNYGYTF. DNA for the CDR3: TGTGCCAGCAGCTTCTTGAACTATGGCTACACCTTC. J is TRBJ1-2 and V is TRBV11-2; D is uncertain. V lost 3 bases and J 2 bases, leaving 4 bases between the germline ends. CDR3 length: 12 amino acids. In germline, CDR1 is SGHAT, CDR2 FQNNGV. Full variable domain (missing parts from reference TRBV11-2 and TRBJ1-2): EAGVAQSPRYKIIEKRQSVAFWCNPISGHATLYWYQQILGQGPKLLIQFQNNGVVDDSQLPKDRFSAERLKGVDSTLKIQPAKLEDSAVYLCASSFLNYGYTFGSGTRLTVV.

The chain carries TRBV7-2 and TRBJ2-2, with 9 nucleotides matching TRBD1. V shed 5 bases and J 7 bases; nucleotides not matched to a gene: 5. The CDR3 contains 14 residues. Germline CDR1 reads SGHTA; CDR2 reads FQGNSA. The DNA of the CDR3 is TGTGCCAGCAGCGGGACAGGGTATGGCGGGGAGCTGTTTTTT. This sequence encodes CASSGTGYGGELFF.

V gene TRBV10-2 combines with J gene TRBJ2-3, with D tentatively TRBD2 (7 bases). Deletions cut 11 bases from V and 0 bases from J, with 21 bases between. CDR3 length: 16 amino acids. Looked up from germline, CDR1 is WSHSY and CDR2 is SAAADI. The DNA of the CDR3 is TGCGCCGCCGTTAAGGGGGGAGGGCCGAGCACAGATACGCAGTATTTT. As protein: CAAVKGGGPSTDTQYF.

The chain couples TRBV2 to TRBJ1-2; 7 bases line up with TRBD1. CDR3 length equals 13 residues. V shed 6 bases, J shed 4 bases, and the junction held 5 bases outside the gene matches. Germline lookup yields CDR1 SNHLY and CDR2 FYNNEI. In nucleotides, the CDR3 is TGTGCCAGCAGCCCGACAGGGTCCTATGGCTACACCTTC. Amino acid sequence: CASSPTGSYGYTF.

The V gene is TRBV19, the J gene TRBJ1-5, with 7 bases that match TRBD1. The CDR3 loop spans 14 amino acids. The V gene end was trimmed by 7 bases and the J gene end by 7 bases; junction bases not matched to a gene: 10. The germline gives CDR1 LNHDA, CDR2 SQIVND (reference sequence). CDR3 nucleotides: TGTGCCAGTAACGACGCACAGGGGCTCCAGCCCCAGCATTTT. This codes for CASNDAQGLQPQHF.

This chain links TRBV29-1 with TRBJ2-1; TRBD1 is a possible D gene (6 bases). Germline assignment: CDR1 SQVTM and CDR2 ANQGSEA. The CDR3 totals 11 residues. The germline V and J ends were trimmed by 6 bases and 8 bases, with 11 bases remaining between them. This CDR3 reads CSVSRGHEQFF. For the CDR3, the DNA is TGCAGCGTGAGCAGGGGCCATGAGCAGTTCTTC.

This clone came up once. The chain has TRBV28 and TRBJ2-3; 7 positions agree with TRBD1. V lost 7 bases to trimming and J lost 1 base; unmatched junction nucleotides: 8. In germline, CDR1 is MDHEN, CDR2 SYDVKM. This CDR3 spans 15 amino acids. The CDR3 is CASTRAGQGTDTQYF. As DNA, the CDR3 is TGTGCCAGCACCCGGGCCGGACAGGGCACAGATACGCAGTATTTT.

This sequence joins TRBV6-2 or TRBV6-3 and TRBJ2-1, with D maybe TRBD2 (5 bases). V lost 7 bases and J 0 bases, leaving 16 bases between the germline ends. The CDR3 is 16 amino acids. Germline V gene data show CDR1 as MNHEY and CDR2 as SVGEGT. Written as DNA, the CDR3 is TGTGCCAGCATCCCAACTGGGAGAAGCTCCTACAATGAGCAGTTCTTC. Protein product: CASIPTGRSSYNEQFF.

This sequence joins TRBV5-1 and TRBJ2-7; TRBD2 agrees at 12 bases. Trimming at V came to 0 bases and at J to 8 bases, leaving 3 bases not matched to a gene. Germline CDR1 SGHRS, CDR2 YFSETQ. The CDR3 runs to 14 residues. The CDR3 DNA sequence: TGCGCCAGCAGCTTGGGAGGGACTAGCGGGCAGCAGTACTTC. Its translation: CASSLGGTSGQQYF.

This chain links TRBV19 with TRBJ2-1; tentative D call: TRBD1 (6 bases). V was clipped by 4 bases and J by 5 bases, with 9 bases between them. Germline V gene data show CDR1 as LNHDA and CDR2 as SQIVND (reference sequence). This CDR3 spans 13 amino acids. CDR3 nucleotide sequence: TGTGCCAGTAGTACCGGACAGAACAATGAGCAGTTCTTC. Its protein product is CASSTGQNNEQFF.

This chain joins TRBV29-1 and TRBJ1-4; D not certain. Germline assignment: CDR1 SQVTM and CDR2 ANQGSEA. The CDR3 is 12 amino acids. The V end lost 4 bases, the J end lost 7 bases, and 10 bases lay between the germline ends. CDR3 amino acids: CSVAEGSEKLFF. The CDR3 nucleotides are TGCAGCGTTGCCGAGGGTAGTGAAAAACTGTTTTTT. The complete variable domain, with remaining parts taken from reference TRBV29-1 and TRBJ1-4, reads SAVISQKPSRDICQRGTSLTIQCQVDSQVTMMFWYRQQPGQSLTLIATANQGSEATYESGFVIDKFPISRPNLTFSTLTVSNMSPEDSSIYLCSVAEGSEKLFFGSGTQLSVL.

This chain uses TRBV29-1 with TRBJ1-1; 7 positions agree with TRBD1. Per germline, CDR1 SQVTM and CDR2 ANQGSEA. Trimming cost V 7 bases and J 7 bases; bases outside gene matches: 6. This CDR3 comprises 11 residues. The CDR3 region has the DNA TGCAGCGCGACAGGGCCACTTGAAGCTTTCTTT. It specifies CSATGPLEAFF.

This clone has just one count. Lacking the conserved final phenylalanine or tryptophan, this CDR3 likely reflects a read error. The chain links TRBV5-1 to TRBJ1-2; 8 bases agree with TRBD1. Trimming removed 5 bases from V and 4 bases from J; junction bases left unmatched: 4. The CDR3 contains 13 residues. The V gene's germline CDR1 is SGHRS and CDR2 YFSETQ. As DNA, the CDR3 is TGCGCCAGCAGGCTACAGGGGGGCTATGGCTACACCCTC. Translated, it gives CASRLQGGYGYTL.

This clone was counted between two and nine times. The chain employs TRBV18 and TRBJ1-1; D is unresolved. V lost 5 bases and J 1 base, leaving 8 bases between the germline ends. The germline CDR1 and CDR2 sequences are KGHSH and LQKENI. CDR3 length: 13 residues. CDR3: CASSYGRNTEAFF. CDR3 nucleotides: TGTGCCAGCTCATATGGGAGGAACACTGAAGCTTTCTTT.

The rearrangement joins TRBV3-1 (or the pseudogene TRBV3-2) to TRBJ1-2; D is perhaps TRBD1 (6 bases). The CDR3 runs 15 residues. Germline V gene lookup returns CDR1 LGHDT and CDR2 YNNKEL (reference sequence). Trimming removed 0 bases at V and 8 bases at J, with 16 bases between. DNA for the CDR3: TGTGCCAGCAGCCAAGATCAGGGGATGGTGGGAGGCTACACCTTC. Its protein product is CASSQDQGMVGGYTF.

The chain employs TRBV2 and TRBJ1-1, with 7 bases identical to TRBD1. The CDR3 is 15 residues long. From germline, CDR1 is SNHLY and CDR2 FYNNEI. V was clipped by 6 bases and J by 4 bases; unmatched bases: 11. In DNA form, the CDR3 reads TGTGCCAGCAGCAACCCAACAGGGGTGTTCACTGAAGCTTTCTTT. It yields the protein CASSNPTGVFTEAFF.